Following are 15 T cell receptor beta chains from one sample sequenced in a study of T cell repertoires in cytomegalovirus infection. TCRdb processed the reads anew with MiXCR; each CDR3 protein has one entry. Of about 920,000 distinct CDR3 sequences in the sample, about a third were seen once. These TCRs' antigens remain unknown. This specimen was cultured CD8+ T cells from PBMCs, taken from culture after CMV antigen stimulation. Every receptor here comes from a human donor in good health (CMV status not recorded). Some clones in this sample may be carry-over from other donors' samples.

DNA for the CDR3: TGCGCCAGCAGCCTTGGGGCAGACCTTCGGGATGGCTACACCTTC. It is translated as CASSLGADLRDGYTF. The chain is built from TRBV5-1 and TRBJ1-2, with D possibly matching TRBD1 (5 bases). The germline CDR1 and CDR2 sequences are SGHRS and YFSETQ. V lost 4 bases and J lost 6, with 19 bases in between. CDR3 size: 15 residues. The full variable domain, completed using reference TRBV5-1 and TRBJ1-2, is KAGVTQTPRYLIKTRGQQVTLSCSPISGHRSVSWYQQTPGQGLQFLFEYFSETQRNKGNFPGRFSGRQFSNSRSEMNVSTLELGDSALYLCASSLGADLRDGYTFGSGTRLTVV.

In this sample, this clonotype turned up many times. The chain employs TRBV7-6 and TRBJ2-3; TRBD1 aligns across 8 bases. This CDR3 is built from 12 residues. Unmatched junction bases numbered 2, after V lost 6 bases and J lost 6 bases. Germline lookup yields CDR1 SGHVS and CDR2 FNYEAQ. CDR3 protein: CASRHRGDTQYF. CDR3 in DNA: TGTGCCAGCAGGCACAGGGGGGATACGCAGTATTTT.

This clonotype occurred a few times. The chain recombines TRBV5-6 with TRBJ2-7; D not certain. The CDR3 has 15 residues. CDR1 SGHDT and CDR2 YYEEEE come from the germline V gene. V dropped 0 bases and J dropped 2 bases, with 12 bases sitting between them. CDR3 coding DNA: TGTGCCAGCAGCTTGGTGGCAGGAGCTACCTACGAGCAGTACGTC. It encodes CASSLVAGATYEQYV.

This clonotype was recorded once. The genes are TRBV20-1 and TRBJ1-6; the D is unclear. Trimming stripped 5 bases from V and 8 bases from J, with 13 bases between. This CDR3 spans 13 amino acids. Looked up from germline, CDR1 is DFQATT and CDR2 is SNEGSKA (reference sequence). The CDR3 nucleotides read TGCAGTGCTCGAAGAGTGGGCGATTCACCCCTCCACTTT. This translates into CSARRVGDSPLHF.

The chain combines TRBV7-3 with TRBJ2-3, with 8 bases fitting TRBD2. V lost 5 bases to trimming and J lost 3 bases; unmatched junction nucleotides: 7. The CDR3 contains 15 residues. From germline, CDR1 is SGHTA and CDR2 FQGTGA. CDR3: CASSTLGGGTDTQYF. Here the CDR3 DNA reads TGTGCCAGCAGCACCCTTGGCGGGGGGACAGATACGCAGTATTTT.

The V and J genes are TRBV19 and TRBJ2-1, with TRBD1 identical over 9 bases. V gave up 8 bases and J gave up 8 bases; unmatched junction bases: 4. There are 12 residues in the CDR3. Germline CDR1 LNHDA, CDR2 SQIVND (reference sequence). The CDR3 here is CASGTGRHEQFF. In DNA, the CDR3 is TGTGCCAGTGGGACAGGGCGCCATGAGCAGTTCTTC.

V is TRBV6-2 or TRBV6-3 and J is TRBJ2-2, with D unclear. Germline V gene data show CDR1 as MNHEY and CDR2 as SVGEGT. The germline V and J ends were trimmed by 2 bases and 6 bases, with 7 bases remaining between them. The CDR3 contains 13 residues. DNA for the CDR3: TGTGCCAGCAGTTACGTAAGCCCCGGGGAGCTGTTTTTT. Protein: CASSYVSPGELFF.

The CDR3 here is CASSISLSYEQYV. The CDR3 nucleotides are TGTGCCAGTAGTATTTCACTCTCCTACGAGCAGTACGTC. The chain carries TRBV19 and TRBJ2-7; D remains ambiguous. This CDR3 contains 13 residues. Germline V gene sequence: CDR1 LNHDA, CDR2 SQIVND (reference sequence). V lost 3 bases and J lost 0, with 6 bases in between.

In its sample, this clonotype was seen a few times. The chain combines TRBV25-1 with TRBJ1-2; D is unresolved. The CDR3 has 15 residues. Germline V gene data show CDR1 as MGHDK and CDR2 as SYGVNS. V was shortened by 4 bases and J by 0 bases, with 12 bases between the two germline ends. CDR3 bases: TGTGCCAGCAGTGCTGGAACGGACCCTAACTATGGCTACACCTTC. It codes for CASSAGTDPNYGYTF.

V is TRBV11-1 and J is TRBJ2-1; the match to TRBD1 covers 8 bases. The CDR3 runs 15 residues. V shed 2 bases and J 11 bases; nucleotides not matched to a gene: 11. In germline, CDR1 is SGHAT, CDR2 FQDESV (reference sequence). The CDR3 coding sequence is TGTGCCAGCAGCTTACTTGGCCAGGGGGCAGTTAAGCAGTTCTTC. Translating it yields CASSLLGQGAVKQFF. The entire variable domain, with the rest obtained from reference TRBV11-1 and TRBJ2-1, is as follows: EAEVAQSPRYKITEKSQAVAFWCDPISGHATLYWYRQILGQGPELLVQFQDESVVDDSQLPKDRFSAERLKGVDSTLKIQPAELGDSAMYLCASSLLGQGAVKQFFGPGTRLTVL.

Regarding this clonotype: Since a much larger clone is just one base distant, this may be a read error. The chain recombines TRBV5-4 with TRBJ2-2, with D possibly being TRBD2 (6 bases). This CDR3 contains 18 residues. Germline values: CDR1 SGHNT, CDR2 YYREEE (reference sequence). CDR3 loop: CANSLEGREGPNTGELFF. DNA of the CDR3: TGTGCCAACAGCTTGGAGGGACGTGAGGGACCGAACACCGGGGAGCTGTTTTTT.

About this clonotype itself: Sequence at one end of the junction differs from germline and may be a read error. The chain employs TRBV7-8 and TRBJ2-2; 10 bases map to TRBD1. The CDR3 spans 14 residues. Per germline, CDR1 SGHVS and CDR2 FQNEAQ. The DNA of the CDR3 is TGTGCCAACAGCTTAGGACAGGGGGCCGGGGAGCTGTTTTTT. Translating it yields CANSLGQGAGELFF.

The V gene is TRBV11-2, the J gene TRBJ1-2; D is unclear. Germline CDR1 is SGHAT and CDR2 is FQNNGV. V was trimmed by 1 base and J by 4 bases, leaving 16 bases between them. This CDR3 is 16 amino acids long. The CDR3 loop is CASSLVGRASGYGYTF. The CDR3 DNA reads TGTGCCAGCAGCTTAGTTGGAAGGGCGAGCGGCTATGGCTACACCTTC. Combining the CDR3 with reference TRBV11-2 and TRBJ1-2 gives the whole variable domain EAGVAQSPRYKIIEKRQSVAFWCNPISGHATLYWYQQILGQGPKLLIQFQNNGVVDDSQLPKDRFSAERLKGVDSTLKIQPAKLEDSAVYLCASSLVGRASGYGYTFGSGTRLTVV.

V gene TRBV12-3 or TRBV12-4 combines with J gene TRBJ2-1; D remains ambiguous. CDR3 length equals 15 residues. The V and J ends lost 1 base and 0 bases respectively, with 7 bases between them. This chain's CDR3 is CASSLGAISYNEQFF. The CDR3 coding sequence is TGTGCCAGCAGTTTAGGGGCCATCTCCTACAATGAGCAGTTCTTC.

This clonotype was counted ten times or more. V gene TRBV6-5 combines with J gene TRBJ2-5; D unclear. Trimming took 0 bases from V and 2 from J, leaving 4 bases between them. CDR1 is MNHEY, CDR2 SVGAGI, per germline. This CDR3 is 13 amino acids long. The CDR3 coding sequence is TGTGCCAGCAGTTACTCGGGACAAGAGACCCAGTACTTC. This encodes CASSYSGQETQYF.